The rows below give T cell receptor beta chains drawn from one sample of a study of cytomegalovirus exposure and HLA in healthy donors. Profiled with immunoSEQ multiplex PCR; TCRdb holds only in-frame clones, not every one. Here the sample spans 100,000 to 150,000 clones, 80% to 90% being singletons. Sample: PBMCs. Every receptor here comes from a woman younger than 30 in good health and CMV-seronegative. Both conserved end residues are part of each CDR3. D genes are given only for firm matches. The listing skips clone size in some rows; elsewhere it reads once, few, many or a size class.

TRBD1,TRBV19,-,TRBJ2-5,TGTGCCAGTAGGCAGGGGGTACAATACGAGACCCAGTACTTC,CASRQGVQYETQYF
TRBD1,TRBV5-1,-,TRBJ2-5,TGCGCCAGCACCCTAGGACAGGACCAAGAGACCCAGTACTTC,CASTLGQDQETQYF
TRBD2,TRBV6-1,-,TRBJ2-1,TGTGCCAGCAAAGCTAGCGGGGGGGTTTACAATGAGCAGTTCTTC,CASKASGGVYNEQFF
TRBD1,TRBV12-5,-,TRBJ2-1,TGTGCTAGTGGTTTGGGGGGACAGGGGGCTATCTACAATGAGCAGTTCTTC,CASGLGGQGAIYNEQFF
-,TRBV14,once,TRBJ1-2,TGTGCCAGCAGCCGCGGACACGACTATGGCTACACCTTC,CASSRGHDYGYTF
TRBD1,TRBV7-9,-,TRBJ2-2,TGTGCCAGCCGGACAGGGACCACCGGGGAGCTGTTTTTT,CASRTGTTGELFF
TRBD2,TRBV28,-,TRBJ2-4,TGTGCCAGCAGTGCCAGACTAGCGGGAGTCTGGGCCAAAAACATTCAGTACTTC,CASSARLAGVWAKNIQYF
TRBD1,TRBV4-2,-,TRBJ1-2,TGTGCCAGCAGCCAAGAAGTCGACAGGGCCCATGGCTACACCTTC,CASSQEVDRAHGYTF
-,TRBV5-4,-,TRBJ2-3,TGTGCCAGCAGCTTCGGGGGTACAGATACGCAGTATTTT,CASSFGGTDTQYF
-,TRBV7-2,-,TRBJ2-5,TGTGCCAGCAGCTTAGGACAGCTAGAGACCCAGTACTTC,CASSLGQLETQYF
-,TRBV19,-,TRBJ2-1,TGTGCCACCCAAGAGGGGGTTTTACCGAATGAGCAGTTCTTC,CATQEGVLPNEQFF
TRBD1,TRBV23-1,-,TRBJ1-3,TGCGCCAGCAGTCATATCGAGGGGGCAAACTCTGGAAACACCATATATTTT,CASSHIEGANSGNTIYF
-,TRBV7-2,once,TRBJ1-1,TGTGCCAGCAGGTCCTCTGAGGGGGAGAACACTGAAGCTTTCTTT,CASRSSEGENTEAFF
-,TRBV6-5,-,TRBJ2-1,TGTGCCAGCACCCTCGGGACAGAGCAGTTCTTC,CASTLGTEQFF
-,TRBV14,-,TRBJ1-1,TGTGCCAGCATTGAGGGCACTGAAGCTTTCTTT,CASIEGTEAFF
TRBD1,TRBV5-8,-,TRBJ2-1,TGTGCCAGCAGCTTAGGGACAGGGGTTGCAAATGAGCAGTTCTTC,CASSLGTGVANEQFF
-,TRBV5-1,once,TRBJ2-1,TGCGCCAGCACCGAGACTTACAATGAGCAGTTCTTC,CASTETYNEQFF
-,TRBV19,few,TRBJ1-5,TGTGCCAGTAGTCCTTTCGGGGTGGGCAATCAGCCCCAGCATTTT,CASSPFGVGNQPQHF
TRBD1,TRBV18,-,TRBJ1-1,TGTGCCAGCTCACCGTACGGGACAGGGGGCGAGAGTACTGAAGCTTTCTTT,CASSPYGTGGESTEAFF
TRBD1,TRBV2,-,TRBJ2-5,TGTGCCAGCAGTGAAGCGCTTCTAGGGGGCTCGGGGACCCAGTACTTC,CASSEALLGGSGTQYF
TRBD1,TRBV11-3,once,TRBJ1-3,TGTGCCAGCAGCCAACGGACAGGGGAGTCTGGAAACACCATATATTTT,CASSQRTGESGNTIYF
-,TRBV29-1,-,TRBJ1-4,TGCAGCGTTCAGACAGGTCTGCGGGAAAAACTGTTTTTT,CSVQTGLREKLFF